The clone carrying this TCR beta chain appeared many times. Its matching antigen is unknown. Trimming removed 0 bases at V and 10 bases at J, with 10 bases between. The germline V gene has CDR1 SSHAT and CDR2 FNYEAQ (reference sequence). The CDR3 is 13 residues long. The record originates from a study of neurological immune-mediated disorders. Study-wide results and limits: TCR clonal expansion peaked in HTLV-1-associated myelopathy patients and was lowest in multiple sclerosis patients. Private repertoires in all groups were suggested by the finding that expanded clones across subjects shared no CDR3 amino acid sequences.

From 15-18 subjects, each sequencing run yielded over 180 million TCR-beta sequences. MiXCR, applied by TCRdb to the 5' RACE reads, yields one record per CDR3 protein. The sample shows some 28,000 distinct CDR3 sequences, around 6.3% of them seen only once. As healthy controls, volunteers from a blood bank in Maryland, USA, were used. The clonotype originates from a woman aged 45-60 years in good health. The V gene is TRBV7-7, the J gene TRBJ2-1, with D unresolved. The specimen was PBMCs. The CDR3 nucleotides are TGTGCCAGCAGCTTAGCGCAGGCTCGAGAGCAGTTCTTC. Its protein product is CASSLAQAREQFF. Full variable domain (remainder filled in from reference TRBV7-7 and TRBJ2-1): GAGVSQSPRYKVTKRGQDVTLRCDPISSHATLYWYQQALGQGPEFLTYFNYEAQPDKSGLPSDRFSAERPEGSISTLTIQRTEQRDSAMYRCASSLAQAREQFFGPGTRLTVL.